This TCR beta chain was profiled in a study of cytomegalovirus exposure and HLA in healthy donors. The study's findings and limits: Presence/absence results assume similar sequencing depth per donor, which may not hold.

With 60 Vbeta and 13 Jbeta primers, the PCR was carried out. The table came from immunoSEQ multiplex PCR; TCRdb's copy has only in-frame clones and leaves some out. The profile covers some 100,000 clones, with more than 65% appearing a single time and 10% to 11% taken by the ten largest. With regard to this clone: Its target is unknown.

The V and J ends lost 7 bases and 7 bases respectively, with 20 bases between them. Germline values: CDR1 MNHEY, CDR2 SVGAGI. The CDR3 has 14 residues. Sample: PBMCs. This TCR was recovered from a man aged 40-49 years in good health and CMV-seropositive. The rearrangement joins TRBV6-5 to TRBJ2-7, with D unresolved. As DNA, the CDR3 is TGTGCCAGCATCGAACTCCCTCGGTATACTGAGCAGTACTTC. Amino acids: CASIELPRYTEQYF.